This TCR beta chain is from a study of T cell repertoires in cytomegalovirus infection. As for the study in general: Newly reported HLA-C-restricted and thoroughly characterized HLA-B-restricted CMV epitopes were employed. The public TCR beta signatures pointed to both CMV infection and matching HLA type.

The CDR3 contains 12 residues. With V trimmed by 1 base and J by 13 bases, 4 bases remained unmatched. Germline V gene lookup returns CDR1 SEHNR and CDR2 FQNEAQ (reference sequence). This clonotype has only a few counts. What it binds is unknown. Study results and caveats: Carriers of CMV plus the relevant HLA were identified by cumulative public TCR beta family frequency. CMV-specific TCR beta clonotypes restricted by HLA-C were the ones dominating the ex vivo response.

TCRdb itself ran the reads through MiXCR, one entry per CDR3 protein. The sample has 75,000 to 100,000 distinct CDR3 sequences; 25% to 35% are singletons. This receptor was identified in a human donor in good health (CMV status not recorded). Some clones in this sample may be carry-over from other donors' samples. V gene TRBV7-9 combines with J gene TRBJ1-1, with TRBD1 identical over 9 bases. The sequencing used CD8+ T cells from cultured PBMCs, collected from culture after CMV antigen stimulation. CDR3 region: CASSLVGDRDFF. The CDR3 DNA is TGTGCCAGCAGCTTAGTTGGGGACAGGGATTTCTTT.